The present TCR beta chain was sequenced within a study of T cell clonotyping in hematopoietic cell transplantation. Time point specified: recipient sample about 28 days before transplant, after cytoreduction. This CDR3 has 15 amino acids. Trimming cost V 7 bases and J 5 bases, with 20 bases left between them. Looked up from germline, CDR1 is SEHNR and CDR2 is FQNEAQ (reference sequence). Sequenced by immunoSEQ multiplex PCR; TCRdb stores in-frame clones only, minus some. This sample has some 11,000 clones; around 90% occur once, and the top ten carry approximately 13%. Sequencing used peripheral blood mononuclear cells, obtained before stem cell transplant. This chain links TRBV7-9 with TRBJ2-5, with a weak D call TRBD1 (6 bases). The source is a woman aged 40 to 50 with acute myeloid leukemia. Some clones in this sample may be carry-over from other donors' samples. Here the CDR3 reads CASTSPGTRLETQYF. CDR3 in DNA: TGTGCCAGCACCAGTCCCGGGACAAGGTTGGAGACCCAGTACTTC.